What follows are 9 T cell receptor beta chains derived from one specimen sequenced in a study of blood T cell repertoires in COVID-19. The repertoire was sequenced with immunoSEQ multiplex PCR; TCRdb's copy has only in-frame clones and lacks some. The top ten clones hold around 25% of a sample with 65,000 or so clones, approximately 80% of them seen once. What was sequenced was peripheral blood. These receptors all come from a human donor in a cohort sampled during active COVID-19.

J is TRBJ1-1 and V is TRBV5-5; D is uncertain. V was shortened by 4 bases and J by 0 bases, with 10 bases between the two germline ends. Per germline, CDR1 SGHKS and CDR2 YYEKEE (reference sequence). This CDR3 has 14 amino acids. CDR3 in amino acids: CASSQAGMNTEAFF. CDR3 DNA sequence: TGTGCCAGCAGCCAAGCGGGGATGAACACTGAAGCTTTCTTT.

V usage is TRBV15 and J usage is TRBJ1-4; D gene uncertain. CDR3 size: 14 residues. Trimming shortened V by 3 bases and J by 9 bases, and 14 bases separated the two germline ends. The germline V gene encodes CDR1 LNHNV and CDR2 YYDKDF (reference sequence). Here the CDR3 reads CATSSRSPGKKLFF. DNA for the CDR3: TGTGCCACCAGCAGCAGGAGCCCGGGGAAAAAACTGTTTTTT.

The V and J genes are TRBV18 and TRBJ2-7; 10 bases align to TRBD1. The germline CDR1 and CDR2 sequences are KGHSH and LQKENI. The CDR3 runs 15 residues. The J segment lost 4 bases and the V segment lost 2 bases, leaving 5 bases of the junction unmatched. The CDR3 DNA is TGTGCCAGCTCACCAGGGACAGGGGCGGCTTACGAGCAGTACTTC. It is translated as CASSPGTGAAYEQYF.

The sample holds a few counts of this clone. This sequence joins TRBV7-6 and TRBJ2-1; 12 bases fit TRBD2. Trimming at V came to 5 bases and at J to 7 bases, leaving 9 bases not matched to a gene. Per the germline V gene, CDR1 is SGHVS and CDR2 is FNYEAQ. The CDR3 length is 16 residues. Here the CDR3 reads CASSPKTSGRRNEQFF. CDR3 bases: TGTGCCAGCAGCCCGAAGACTAGCGGGAGACGTAATGAGCAGTTCTTC. The variable domain in full, completed from reference TRBV7-6 and TRBJ2-1, reads GAGVSQSPRYKVTKRGQDVALRCDPISGHVSLYWYRQALGQGPEFLTYFNYEAQQDKSGLPNDRFSAERPEGSISTLTIQRTEQRDSAMYRCASSPKTSGRRNEQFFGPGTRLTVL.

The chain combines TRBV11-2 with TRBJ2-7, with D tentatively TRBD2 (6 bases). The germline gives CDR1 SGHAT, CDR2 FQNNGV. CDR3 length: 15 amino acids. The germline V and J ends were trimmed by 6 bases and 6 bases, with 21 bases remaining between them. This CDR3 reads CASSSPGRGLREQYF. DNA for the CDR3: TGTGCCAGCAGTTCCCCGGGGCGGGGCTTGCGCGAGCAGTACTTC.

The chain employs TRBV4-1 and TRBJ1-2, with TRBD1 as a possible D gene (5 bases). V lost 1 base and J lost 0, with 9 bases in between. Germline V lookup: CDR1 MGHRA, CDR2 YSYEKL. This CDR3 is built from 15 residues. For the CDR3, the DNA is TGCGCCAGCAGCCAAGGGGGCAGTACTAACTATGGCTACACCTTC. Translating it yields CASSQGGSTNYGYTF.

This rearrangement joins TRBV5-5 to TRBJ2-3; 8 bases map to TRBD1. Germline CDR1 and CDR2: SGHKS and YYEKEE (reference sequence). The CDR3 loop spans 15 amino acids. With V trimmed by 0 bases and J by 9 bases, 9 bases remained unmatched. CDR3 nucleotide sequence: TGTGCCAGCAGCTTGGAGGGGTTACAGGGGGGAACGCAGTATTTT. Translated, it gives CASSLEGLQGGTQYF.

J is TRBJ2-5 and V is TRBV27; 8 nucleotides align to TRBD2. This CDR3 has 13 residues. Looked up from germline, CDR1 is MNHEY and CDR2 is SMNVEV (reference sequence). Trimming at V came to 7 bases and at J to 4 bases, leaving 5 bases not matched to a gene. This chain's CDR3 is CASKKSGGETQYF. For the CDR3, the DNA is TGTGCCAGCAAGAAAAGCGGGGGAGAGACCCAGTACTTC.

The chain couples TRBV5-5 to TRBJ2-2, with TRBD1 matching over 8 bases. The CDR3 loop spans 14 amino acids. Germline-derived CDR1 and CDR2 are SGHKS and YYEKEE (reference sequence). The junction had 6 bases not matched to a gene; V was cut back by 8 bases and J by 3 bases. The CDR3 nucleotides are TGTGCCAGTTTTCAGGGGGCGGACACCGGGGAGCTGTTTTTT. Its protein is CASFQGADTGELFF.